Listed here is a single T cell receptor (beta chain). Its matching antigen is unknown. The sample has other DNA sequences that encode this CDR3 too. Trimming removed 7 bases from V and 2 bases from J; junction bases left unmatched: 4. The germline gives CDR1 LNHDA, CDR2 SQIVND (reference sequence). The CDR3 sequence is 13 residues long. These data originate in a study of shared clonotypes between healthy human individuals. The wider study: Each donor had three CD4 naive, three CD4 memory, two CD8 naive and one CD8 memory plate.

Division of CD4+ cells produced a CD45RA+ naive subset and a CD45RA-negative memory subset. Study-wide points: Clonotype sharing across donors was expected to vary with sequencing depth.

Sequencing was at deep level. Sequencing was performed with immunoSEQ multiplex PCR; in TCRdb, only in-frame clones are kept and a portion is missing. The sample has 2 million to 2.5 million clones; roughly 95% are singletons. This chain joins TRBV19 and TRBJ1-1; 7 positions agree with TRBD1. The sequenced sample was naive CD4+ T cells sorted from blood. As for subset: CD45RA+ positively selected. The TCR sequence derives from a man aged 18 to 30 in good health. The CDR3 region has the DNA TGTGCCAGTACCCGACAGGGAAACACTGAAGCTTTCTTT. This translates into CASTRQGNTEAFF.